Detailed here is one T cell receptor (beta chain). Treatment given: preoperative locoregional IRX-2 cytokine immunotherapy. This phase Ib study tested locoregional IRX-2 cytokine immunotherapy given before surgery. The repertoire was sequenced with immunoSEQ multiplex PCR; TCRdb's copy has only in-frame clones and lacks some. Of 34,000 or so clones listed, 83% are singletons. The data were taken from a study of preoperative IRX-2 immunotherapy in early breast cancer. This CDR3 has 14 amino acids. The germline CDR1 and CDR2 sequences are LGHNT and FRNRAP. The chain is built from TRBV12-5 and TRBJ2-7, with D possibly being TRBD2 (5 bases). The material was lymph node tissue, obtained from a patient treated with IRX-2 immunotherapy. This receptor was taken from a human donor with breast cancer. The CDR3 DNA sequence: TGTGCCAGCACCTCCGGGATAGGACCTTACGAGCAGTACTTC. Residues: CASTSGIGPYEQYF.